This TCR beta chain originates from a study of regulatory T cells in long-lasting Graves disease. Assembly of TCR beta libraries relied on iRepertoire HTBI primers together with Arm-PCR of CDR3 regions. TCRdb processed the multiplex PCR reads anew with MiXCR; each CDR3 protein has one entry. The sample holds approximately 400,000 distinct CDR3 sequences, approximately 16% seen once. Ten or more counts support this clonotype. Time point indicated: newly diagnosed GD, antithyroid drugs for less than 3 months. RNA isolated from PBMCs was used to make the TCR library. These data were also reused for a study on T cells in Graves' hyperthyroidism and ophthalmopathy.

The TCR originated in a woman in her thirties or forties with Graves disease. This material consisted of peripheral blood mononuclear cells (PBMCs), taken at new diagnosis, from a patient treated with antithyroid drugs.

DNA for the CDR3: TGTGCCAGCAGTTACGGAGGGGGGCAGTTCTTC. Translated, it gives CASSYGGGQFF. The rearrangement joins TRBV6-5 to TRBJ2-1; D may be TRBD1 or TRBD2 (6 bases each). V lost 2 bases and J lost 12, with 8 bases in between. Germline V gene data show CDR1 as MNHEY and CDR2 as SVGAGI. This CDR3 spans 11 amino acids.